The rows below give T cell receptor beta chains drawn from one sample of a study of T cells in Graves' hyperthyroidism and ophthalmopathy. TCRdb reprocessed the multiplex PCR reads via MiXCR and lists one record per CDR3 protein. The sample includes about 420,000 distinct CDR3 sequences, roughly 13% of them seen just once. Source material: blood. Receptor source: a woman aged 18-35 years with Graves' hyperthyroidism. CDR3s include the opening cysteine and the closing phenylalanine or tryptophan. Each record gives: CDR3 length, V gene, D gene, clone size, J gene, CDR3 DNA, CDR3 protein. D genes are given only for firm matches. Clone sizes are given selectively: once, few, many, or a class where the clone is expanded.

17	TRBV28	TRBD1	.	TRBJ2-6	TGTGCCAGCAGTGGGGGGACAGGGCTCTCTGGGGCCAACGTCCTGACTTTC	CASSGGTGLSGANVLTF
14	TRBV20-1	.	many	TRBJ2-7	TGCAGTGCAAATCGCCGGGACGGGGCCTACGAGCAGTACTTC	CSANRRDGAYEQYF
14	TRBV5-1	.	many	TRBJ2-7	TGCGCCAGATCTCGAGTGTTTGCCCCCTACGAGCAGTACTTC	CARSRVFAPYEQYF
16	TRBV10-3	TRBD2	many	TRBJ2-1	TGTGCCATCAGTGAGATCAGGTCTAGCGGGAGCTATGAGCAGTTCTTC	CAISEIRSSGSYEQFF
18	TRBV28	TRBD2	.	TRBJ2-1	TGTGCCAGCAGGACCGGACTTACTAGCGAGGGAACCTACAATGAGCAGTTCTTC	CASRTGLTSEGTYNEQFF
15	TRBV18	TRBD1	few	TRBJ2-7	TGTGCCAGCTCAGCGGGACAGGGAGTTGAATACGAGCAGTACTTC	CASSAGQGVEYEQYF
19	TRBV11-3	.	many	TRBJ1-5	TGTGCCAGCAGCTTAGACACTCCGACAAGGTCAGGTAGCAATCAGCCCCAGCATTTT	CASSLDTPTRSGSNQPQHF
14	TRBV7-2	.	many	TRBJ1-5	TGTGCCAGCAGCTTAGAGGGGACGGTTCAGCCCCAGCATTTT	CASSLEGTVQPQHF
14	TRBV20-1	TRBD2	many	TRBJ2-7	TGCAGTGCTAGGTCTAGCGGGAGTTCCTACGAGCAGTACTTC	CSARSSGSSYEQYF
16	TRBV20-1	.	many	TRBJ2-3	TGCAGTGCTAGAGTCGGGGCAGGGAATTCCGCAGATACGCAGTATTTT	CSARVGAGNSADTQYF
14	TRBV12-3/TRBV12-4	.	many	TRBJ2-1	TGTGCCAGCAGTTTAAAGGCCCTACCTAATGAGCAGTTCTTC	CASSLKALPNEQFF
17	TRBV7-9	TRBD2	.	TRBJ2-5	TGTGCCAGCAGCTTAGGACTGATGGGACTAGTTGGAGAGACCCAGTACTTC	CASSLGLMGLVGETQYF
17	TRBV3-1	TRBD2	few	TRBJ2-1	TGTGCCAGCAGCCGTACGACTAGCGGGAGAGGATACAATGAGCAGTTCTTC	CASSRTTSGRGYNEQFF
15	TRBV11-2	TRBD1	few	TRBJ2-7	TGTGCCAGCAGCCCGCCGGGACAGGGGGCTTACGAGCAGTACTTC	CASSPPGQGAYEQYF
13	TRBV20-1	.	.	TRBJ2-7	TGCAGCGGCCGGGACTCTCATACCTACGAGCAGTACTTC	CSGRDSHTYEQYF
16	TRBV7-9	TRBD2	many	TRBJ2-3	TGTGCCAGCACCCATAGGACTAGCGAAAGCACAGATACGCAGTATTTT	CASTHRTSESTDTQYF
15	TRBV27	.	many	TRBJ1-4	TGTGCCAGCAGGGAACAGGGCGCAACTAATGAAAAACTGTTTTTT	CASREQGATNEKLFF
13	TRBV20-1	.	many	TRBJ1-3	TGCAGTGCTAGACAGTCCTCTGGAAACACCATATATTTT	CSARQSSGNTIYF
14	TRBV28	.	.	TRBJ2-2	TGTGCCAGCAGTTTAGTCGTGGCGCCCGGGGAGCTGTTTTTT	CASSLVVAPGELFF
19	TRBV11-2	TRBD1	.	TRBJ2-7	TGTGCCAGCAGCTCTCACGGGGGGACAGGGGAGGATCTCTCCTACGAGCAGTACTTC	CASSSHGGTGEDLSYEQYF
18	TRBV7-6	TRBD2	many	TRBJ2-1	TGTGCCAGCAGCTTAGATGCAACTAGCGGGTTTTCCTACAATGAGCAGTTCTTC	CASSLDATSGFSYNEQFF
14	TRBV5-1	.	few	TRBJ2-1	TGCGCCAGCAGCTTGGAGGAGGCCAGGAATGAGCAGTTCTTC	CASSLEEARNEQFF
15	TRBV28	.	many	TRBJ1-1	TGTGCCAGCAGCCCCTCATGGGAAGGATCCACTGAAGCTTTCTTT	CASSPSWEGSTEAFF
18	TRBV5-1	TRBD1	.	TRBJ2-6	TGCGCCAGCAGTCCGATTTCATCAGGGGGCACTGGGGCCAACGTCCTGACTTTC	CASSPISSGGTGANVLTF
13	TRBV10-3	TRBD1	many	TRBJ2-1	TGTGCCATCAGGGAAACAGGGGGGAATGAGCAGTTCTTC	CAIRETGGNEQFF
14	TRBV30	TRBD1	few	TRBJ1-3	TGTGCCTGGCGGACAGGGAGCTCTGGAAACACCATATATTTT	CAWRTGSSGNTIYF
14	TRBV12-3/TRBV12-4	.	.	TRBJ2-3	TGTGCCAGCAGTTCCAAGGGGCGCGCAGATACGCAGTATTTT	CASSSKGRADTQYF
15	TRBV5-1	TRBD2	many	TRBJ2-1	TGCGCCAGCAGCTTGAATAGCGGGAACACGCATGAGCAGTTCTTC	CASSLNSGNTHEQFF
14	TRBV6-1	TRBD1	many	TRBJ2-7	TGTGCCAGCATTACGGACAGGGACTCCTACGAGCAGTACTTC	CASITDRDSYEQYF
17	TRBV20-1	TRBD2	few	TRBJ2-5	TGCAGTGCTGTGGGACTAGCGGGAGAGGTGGGGCAAGAGACCCAGTACTTC	CSAVGLAGEVGQETQYF
13	TRBV10-1	.	many	TRBJ1-5	TGCGCCAGCAGTGAGTCTCTATCTCAGCCCCAGCATTTT	CASSESLSQPQHF
13	TRBV29-1	.	.	TRBJ2-7	TGCAGCGGACTGGGGGAGCGCTCCTACGAGCAGTACTTC	CSGLGERSYEQYF
13	TRBV12-3/TRBV12-4	.	.	TRBJ1-3	TGTGCCAGCACTCTCACGAGAGGAAACACCATATATTTT	CASTLTRGNTIYF
14	TRBV27	TRBD2	.	TRBJ2-7	TGTGCCAGCAGTAAGAAAGCGGGAGTATGGGAGCAGTACTTC	CASSKKAGVWEQYF